A selection of T cell receptor beta chains follows, all from one sample in a study of T cells after yellow fever vaccination. Each CDR3 protein is one row after TCRdb ran MiXCR on the 5' RACE reads. The data show 150,000 to 200,000 distinct CDR3 sequences, with 11% seen just once and approximately 34% held by the top ten. The source material was CD8+ T cells sorted from PBMCs, sampled 15 days after the yellow fever booster vaccination. The receptor set was obtained from a man younger than 35 who received the YFV17D yellow fever vaccine. The CDR3 runs from the conserved cysteine through the conserved F or W. The order of the fields is J gene, V gene, D gene, clone size, CDR3 DNA, CDR3 protein. The D gene is left open where the match is weak. Clone sizes are given selectively: once, few, many, or a class where the clone is expanded.

TRBJ2-2 TRBV24-1 - - TGTGCCACCAGTGACCCCGTTGCCGGGGAGCTGTTTTTT CATSDPVAGELFF
TRBJ2-5 TRBV19 - - TGTGCCAGTATCCGAGGGACGGTGGTTTTAGAGACCCAGTACTTC CASIRGTVVLETQYF
TRBJ2-5 TRBV11-2 - - TGTGCCAGCAGCTCCCCCTCGAGGCCCGTTGGGACCCAGTACTTC CASSSPSRPVGTQYF
TRBJ2-2 TRBV7-3 - - TGTGCCAGCAGCCTACTAGTGTCGGGGGAGCTGTTTTTT CASSLLVSGELFF
TRBJ2-5 TRBV7-9 - many TGTGCCAGCAGTTCTAGACAAGAATCCCAAGAGACCCAGTACTTC CASSSRQESQETQYF
TRBJ1-2 TRBV25-1 - few TGTGCCAGCAGTGATCTTAGGGATGTCGCCGGTGGCTACACCTTC CASSDLRDVAGGYTF
TRBJ1-4 TRBV14 TRBD1 - TGTGCCAGCACTTGGACAGGGGGCTCTAATGAAAAACTGTTTTTT CASTWTGGSNEKLFF
TRBJ1-5 TRBV5-1 TRBD1 - TGCGCCAGCAGCCCGGAGGGCAGGGGGATCGATCAGCCCCAGCATTTT CASSPEGRGIDQPQHF
TRBJ1-1 TRBV7-6 TRBD1 few TGTGCCAGCAGCTTACTACAGGGGCGGGAGAACACTGAAGCTTTCTTT CASSLLQGRENTEAFF
TRBJ1-1 TRBV27 - few TGTGCCAGCAGTTTATCGCCAGGAATGAACACTGAAGCTTTCTTT CASSLSPGMNTEAFF
TRBJ1-5 TRBV7-9 - few TGTGCCAGCAGCGCATCACAGGGAATGCAGCCCCAGCATTTT CASSASQGMQPQHF
TRBJ2-3 TRBV5-1 - few TGCGCCAGCAGCCGCATACTTCAGGACTCGAGCGAGTCAGATACGCAGTATTTT CASSRILQDSSESDTQYF
TRBJ1-3 TRBV4-3 - - TGCGCCAGCAGCCAAGATCTGGATGCTTTGACCGGAAACACCATATATTTT CASSQDLDALTGNTIYF
TRBJ1-2 TRBV6-5 - few TGTGCCAGCGGATCTGCCCAAGGGAAACAGGGTTATGGCTACACCTTC CASGSAQGKQGYGYTF
TRBJ2-5 TRBV2 - few TGTGCCAGCAGTGAAGTACCACGGGGCCAAGAGACCCAGTACTTC CASSEVPRGQETQYF
TRBJ1-2 TRBV6-5 TRBD1 few TGTGCCAGCGGGCCGGTTTCGGGACAGCCCTCACCCTATGGCTACACCTTC CASGPVSGQPSPYGYTF
TRBJ2-1 TRBV5-1 - - TGCGCCAGCAGCTTGGGCAAGCAGGGTTACAATGAGCAGTTCTTC CASSLGKQGYNEQFF
TRBJ2-1 TRBV14 - few TGTGCCAGCAGCCTTTCGGTCGGGGCGGTGTTGTTCTTC CASSLSVGAVLFF
TRBJ1-5 TRBV5-8 - few TGTGCCAGCAGCCCCAGGGGTCGCAATCAGCCCCAGCATTTT CASSPRGRNQPQHF
TRBJ2-4 TRBV4-3 - few TGCGCCAGCAGCCCCGAGGACGATGACATTCAGTACTTC CASSPEDDDIQYF
TRBJ1-5 TRBV4-3 - - TGCGCCAGCAGCCAAGATAGGAATCAGCCCCAGCATTTT CASSQDRNQPQHF
TRBJ2-7 TRBV5-1 TRBD1 many TGCGCCAGCTACCCCAATCCGGGACAGATCTACGAGCAGTACTTC CASYPNPGQIYEQYF
TRBJ2-2 TRBV4-1 TRBD1 - TGCGCCAGCAGCCAAGATTTCAACAGGGGCATAACCGGGGAGCTGTTTTTT CASSQDFNRGITGELFF
TRBJ2-2 TRBV25-1 TRBD2 - TGTGCCAGCAGTGAATACCTCACTAGCGGGGATTCCGGGGAGCTGTTTTTT CASSEYLTSGDSGELFF
TRBJ2-1 TRBV7-9 - - TGTGCCAGCAGCTTAATTGGGTACTATGCGGGTGAGCAGTTCTTC CASSLIGYYAGEQFF
TRBJ2-3 TRBV4-1 - - TGCGCCAGCAGCCAAGATCCGGGTTATACGCAGTATTTT CASSQDPGYTQYF
TRBJ2-7 TRBV7-3 - - TGTGCCAGCAGCTTATTCCCGGGTATTGGCTACGAGCAGTACTTC CASSLFPGIGYEQYF
TRBJ2-3 TRBV11-2 - many TGTGCCAGCAGCTTACTAGGAGATACGCAGTATTTT CASSLLGDTQYF
TRBJ1-2 TRBV12-3/TRBV12-4 TRBD1 many TGTGCCAGCAGCATGCTAGCGCGGACAGACAGGGGGGTTTGGGAATTGGACTATGGCTACACCTTC CASSMLARTDRGVWELDYGYTF
TRBJ2-5 TRBV4-3 TRBD1 - TGCGCCAGCAGCCAAGATGTACAGGGGGCTGAGACCCAGTACTTC CASSQDVQGAETQYF
TRBJ1-5 TRBV12-3/TRBV12-4 - - TGTGCCAGCAGTAACCGGCTCAATCAGCCCCAGCATTTT CASSNRLNQPQHF
TRBJ1-1 TRBV7-9 - - TGTGCCAGCAGCGTGGACAGATTTCTCATGAACACTGAAGCTTTCTTT CASSVDRFLMNTEAFF
TRBJ2-3 TRBV7-6 TRBD1 - TGTGCCAGCAGCTTACAGGGGGTGCGGGCAGATACGCAGTATTTT CASSLQGVRADTQYF
TRBJ1-4 TRBV4-3 - few TGCGCCAGCAGCCAAGATTTCCGGGGGGATCGGGAAAAACTGTTTTTT CASSQDFRGDREKLFF
TRBJ2-1 TRBV3-1 - - TGTGCCAGCAGCCAAGAAAGCGGAAACTACAATGAGCAGTTCTTC CASSQESGNYNEQFF
TRBJ2-5 TRBV29-1 TRBD1 - TGCAGCTCTACGGACAGGGAGACCCAGTACTTC CSSTDRETQYF
TRBJ1-1 TRBV11-2 - few TGTGCCAGCAGCCTCCTTCCCATGAACACTGAAGCTTTCTTT CASSLLPMNTEAFF
TRBJ1-5 TRBV6-2/TRBV6-3 - few TGTGCCAGCAGCACCACTAACGCAATCGGACATCGCAATCAGCCCCAGCATTTT CASSTTNAIGHRNQPQHF
TRBJ2-1 TRBV20-1 - - TGCAGTGCTCTTCCCTTAGCGAGAGCCTCCTACAATGAGCAGTTCTTC CSALPLARASYNEQFF
TRBJ1-1 TRBV6-2/TRBV6-3 - - TGTGCCAGCAGTTGGTCGGACACTGAAGCTTTCTTT CASSWSDTEAFF
TRBJ2-1 TRBV29-1 TRBD2 few TGCAGCGTTGAAGGTAGCGGGGGGGCCAATGAGCAGTTCTTC CSVEGSGGANEQFF
TRBJ2-7 TRBV29-1 - many TGCAGCGTTGTGGGGGCCTCCTACGAGCAGTACTTC CSVVGASYEQYF
TRBJ2-3 TRBV29-1 - - TGCAGCGTCTACAGGGTAGGGAGCACAGATACGCAGTATTTT CSVYRVGSTDTQYF
TRBJ2-5 TRBV3-1 TRBD2 few TGTGCCAGCAGTAATTGGGAGCGGGGGGGTTCCCCAGAGACCCAGTACTTC CASSNWERGGSPETQYF
TRBJ2-5 TRBV7-9 - - TGTGCCAGCAGCTTAGCCCCAGCCTCAGGTCAAGAGACCCAGTACTTC CASSLAPASGQETQYF
TRBJ2-3 TRBV27 TRBD2 few TGTGCCAGCAGTCCCAGGGTAGCGGGGGCCCGAGGTACGCAGTATTTT CASSPRVAGARGTQYF
TRBJ1-1 TRBV7-2 - few TGTGCCAGCAGCCCCAAGAAGGGGGTCGCTGAAGCTTTCTTT CASSPKKGVAEAFF
TRBJ1-1 TRBV5-5 - - TGTGCCAGCAGCTCCCAGAGGGGGAGGAACACTGAAGCTTTCTTT CASSSQRGRNTEAFF